The 12 T cell receptor beta chains reported below all come from one sample, sequenced in a study of shared clonotypes between healthy human individuals. Method: immunoSEQ multiplex PCR; TCRdb's copy keeps in-frame clones and lacks some. The data hold 2 million to 2.5 million clones, with more than 90% observed a single time. The specimen sequenced was naive CD4+ T cells sorted from blood. The subset: CD45RA+ positively selected. The source of these receptors is a man younger than 30 in good health.

The J gene is TRBJ1-5, the V gene TRBV16; D perhaps matches TRBD1 (6 bases). CDR3 length equals 17 residues. Germline CDR1 and CDR2: KGHSY and FQNENV. V shed 1 base and J shed 1 base, with 14 bases lying between them. DNA for the CDR3: TGTGCCAGCAGCCAATTTCTTGCACAGGGAAGCAATCAGCCCCAGCATTTT. It encodes CASSQFLAQGSNQPQHF.

The chain carries TRBV5-1 and TRBJ2-5, with 10 bases lining up with TRBD2. Germline trimming cut 1 base from V and 1 base from J; bases unmatched to any gene: 1. Germline V gene data show CDR1 as SGHRS and CDR2 as YFSETQ. The CDR3 extends over 15 amino acids. CDR3 nucleotide sequence: TGCGCCAGCAGCTTGAGCGGGGGGGCCCAAGAGACCCAGTACTTC. The encoded protein is CASSLSGGAQETQYF.

This clone was seen once. V gene TRBV30 combines with J gene TRBJ2-5; D gene ambiguous. From germline, CDR1 is GTSNPN and CDR2 SVGIG (reference sequence). Trimming pared 4 bases from V and 0 bases from J, leaving 12 bases between. This CDR3 is 14 amino acids long. CDR3 DNA: TGTGCCTGGACCGACGGTGTCTACCAAGAGACCCAGTACTTC. This encodes CAWTDGVYQETQYF.

This clone came up once. The chain has TRBV28 and TRBJ1-2, with unresolved D. Germline assignment: CDR1 MDHEN and CDR2 SYDVKM. The V end was cut by 5 bases, the J end by 4 bases, with 17 bases between. The CDR3 sequence is 15 residues long. In nucleotides, the CDR3 is TGTGCCAGCAGTCCAGCGGAGGTGGGATTCTATGGCTACACCTTC. This translates into CASSPAEVGFYGYTF.

This chain joins TRBV2 and TRBJ1-3; maybe TRBD1 (6 bases). The CDR3 totals 16 residues. Germline CDR1 SNHLY, CDR2 FYNNEI. Trimming took off 6 bases at V and 0 bases at J, with 15 bases between the two ends. The CDR3 region is CASRVGGFSSGNTIYF. The CDR3 DNA reads TGTGCCAGCAGGGTCGGGGGCTTTAGCTCTGGAAACACCATATATTTT. Based on the CDR3 plus reference TRBV2 and TRBJ1-3, the full variable domain is EPEVTQTPSHQVTQMGQEVILRCVPISNHLYFYWYRQILGQKVEFLVSFYNNEISEKSEIFDDQFSVERPDGSNFTLKIRSTKLEDSAMYFCASRVGGFSSGNTIYFGEGSWLTVV.

Regarding this clone: This CDR3 is also generated by other DNA sequences in the sample. Here the CDR3 DNA reads TGTGCCAGCAGCTTACTTGGCACGAGCACAGATACGCAGTATTTT. This codes for CASSLLGTSTDTQYF. This chain links TRBV7-2 with TRBJ2-3; D remains ambiguous. The germline V gene has CDR1 SGHTA and CDR2 FQGNSA. The V end lost 2 bases, the J end lost 0 bases, and 9 bases lay between the germline ends. The CDR3 is made up of 15 amino acids.

As concerns this clone: A read error may produce the germline difference seen at one junction end. The CDR3 DNA sequence: TGCGCCAGCAGCCAGATGACAGATTACGAGCAGTACTTC. Protein sequence: CASSQMTDYEQYF. The V gene is TRBV7-4, the J gene TRBJ2-7; possibly TRBD1 for D (5 bases). The germline V gene encodes CDR1 SGHVT and CDR2 SQSDAQ. The CDR3 runs 13 residues.

A remark on this clone: This CDR3 is also generated by other DNA sequences in the sample. This chain uses TRBV5-1 with TRBJ1-2, with 9 bases fitting TRBD1. CDR1 and CDR2 from the germline V gene are SGHRS and YFSETQ. The CDR3 consists of 15 residues. The V and J ends lost 3 bases and 1 base, in that order; junction bases with no gene match: 4. This chain's CDR3 is CASSSGQGSNYGYTF. CDR3 bases: TGCGCCAGCAGCTCGGGACAGGGCAGTAACTATGGCTACACCTTC.

The chain combines TRBV19 with TRBJ1-3, with no clear D. The germline V gene has CDR1 LNHDA and CDR2 SQIVND (reference sequence). This CDR3 is 15 amino acids long. The ends were cut back, 0 bases at V and 8 bases at J, with 14 bases in the middle. The CDR3 protein is CASSIERRTGDTIYF. CDR3 in DNA: TGTGCCAGTAGTATAGAACGACGGACCGGCGACACCATATATTTT.

This clone appeared a single time. The rearrangement joins TRBV5-6 to TRBJ2-1, with 8 bases lining up with TRBD1. This CDR3 comprises 16 residues. V was clipped by 2 bases and J by 8 bases; unmatched bases: 12. Germline V CDR1 and CDR2: SGHDT, YYEEEE. CDR3 protein: CASSFRSTGGLHEQFF. CDR3 nucleotide sequence: TGTGCCAGCAGCTTCCGGTCAACAGGGGGGCTCCATGAGCAGTTCTTC. Variable domain in full (rest from reference TRBV5-6 and TRBJ2-1): DAGVTQSPTHLIKTRGQQVTLRCSPKSGHDTVSWYQQALGQGPQFIFQYYEEEERQRGNFPDRFSGHQFPNYSSELNVNALLLGDSALYLCASSFRSTGGLHEQFFGPGTRLTVL.

This clone was seen only a few times. V usage is TRBV30 and J usage is TRBJ1-5; a possible D gene is TRBD1 (6 bases). CDR1 and CDR2 from the germline V gene are GTSNPN and SVGIG (reference sequence). The V end lost 0 bases, the J end lost 6 bases, and 12 bases lay between the germline ends. The CDR3 totals 14 residues. CDR3 protein: CAWSVRQGFQPQHF. The CDR3 bases are TGTGCCTGGAGTGTCAGGCAGGGGTTTCAGCCCCAGCATTTT.

The chain carries TRBV7-8 and TRBJ2-7; tentatively, D is TRBD2 (6 bases). The CDR3 runs 15 residues. Per germline, CDR1 SGHVS and CDR2 FQNEAQ. The V and J ends lost 1 base and 2 bases respectively, with 12 bases between them. CDR3 loop: CASSLVGTPTYEQYF. The CDR3 bases are TGTGCCAGCAGCTTAGTAGGGACTCCCACCTACGAGCAGTACTTC.